Below, 29 T cell receptor beta chains from the same sample are listed, as sequenced in a study of blood T cell repertoires in COVID-19. Sequencing was performed with immunoSEQ multiplex PCR; in TCRdb, only in-frame clones are kept and a portion is missing. The sample records about 220,000 clones, 84% being singletons. Sequencing was carried out using peripheral blood. Receptor source: a woman aged 60-75 years who had recovered from COVID-19.

The rearrangement joins TRBV2 to TRBJ2-2; TRBD2 matches 8 bases. V lost 3 bases, J lost 6 bases, and 9 bases stayed unmatched. This CDR3 spans 16 amino acids. Germline values: CDR1 SNHLY, CDR2 FYNNEI. The chain's CDR3 is CASSDHGTSFSGELFF. Written as DNA, the CDR3 is TGTGCCAGCAGTGATCACGGGACTAGTTTTTCCGGGGAGCTGTTTTTT.

The table lists this clone with a count of one. The chain joins TRBV7-9 to TRBJ1-4, with D possibly being TRBD1 (5 bases). V dropped 5 bases and J dropped 8 bases, with 18 bases sitting between them. CDR1 and CDR2 from the germline V gene are SEHNR and FQNEAQ (reference sequence). This CDR3 comprises 15 residues. The CDR3 here is CASSPTGGPGEKLFF. The CDR3 region has the DNA TGTGCCAGCAGCCCCACGGGCGGCCCAGGGGAAAAACTGTTTTTT.

The chain links TRBV30 to TRBJ1-6, with TRBD1 matching over 7 bases. In germline, CDR1 is GTSNPN, CDR2 SVGIG (reference sequence). The CDR3 has 17 amino acids. V lost 0 bases and J lost 3; bases outside the gene matches: 8. CDR3 loop: CAWSVRQGGFYNSPLHF. CDR3 in DNA: TGTGCCTGGAGTGTCAGGCAGGGGGGTTTCTATAATTCACCCCTCCACTTT. Variable domain in full (rest from reference TRBV30 and TRBJ1-6): SQTIHQWPATLVQPVGSPLSLECTVEGTSNPNLYWYRQAAGRGLQLLFYSVGIGQISSEVPQNLSASRPQDRQFILSSKKLLLSDSGFYLCAWSVRQGGFYNSPLHFGNGTRLTVT.

The chain employs TRBV15 and TRBJ2-7; D may be TRBD1 (6 bases). The CDR3 runs to 14 residues. Deletions cut 5 bases from V and 3 bases from J, with 14 bases between. Germline CDR1 LNHNV, CDR2 YYDKDF (reference sequence). CDR3 in amino acids: CATSAQDRIYEQYF. CDR3 coding DNA: TGTGCCACCAGCGCCCAGGACAGAATCTACGAGCAGTACTTC.

This sequence joins TRBV10-3 and TRBJ2-7, with 12 positions matching TRBD2. The germline CDR1 and CDR2 sequences are ENHRY and SYGVKD. The CDR3 sequence is 14 residues long. J lost 6 bases, V lost 5 bases, and 5 bases had no gene match. CDR3 nucleotides: TGTGCCATCAGTCCTAGCGGGGGGGCGCCCGAGCAGTACTTC. It is translated as CAISPSGGAPEQYF.

The rearrangement joins TRBV5-1 to TRBJ2-3; a possible D gene is TRBD1 (5 bases). With 4 bases removed from V and 2 bases from J, the gap between germline ends came to 20 bases. Germline CDR1 SGHRS, CDR2 YFSETQ. The CDR3 is 17 amino acids. The CDR3 loop is CASSLTAGQKVTDTQYF. The CDR3 DNA reads TGCGCCAGCAGCCTTACGGCAGGGCAGAAAGTCACAGATACGCAGTATTTT.

This chain uses TRBV27 with TRBJ2-6, with D perhaps matching TRBD1 (5 bases). The CDR3 has 15 amino acids. V was trimmed by 5 bases and J by 4 bases, leaving 12 bases between them. The germline V gene has CDR1 MNHEY and CDR2 SMNVEV (reference sequence). The CDR3 sequence is CASSQGVKGANVLTF. The DNA for the CDR3 is TGTGCCAGCAGTCAAGGGGTTAAGGGGGCCAACGTCCTGACTTTC.

This chain uses TRBV7-2 with TRBJ1-2, with unresolved D. V was cut by 1 base and J by 1 base, with 10 bases left in between. This CDR3 region has 15 residues. CDR1 SGHTA and CDR2 FQGNSA come from the germline V gene. The CDR3 here is CASSLEANSNYGYTF. CDR3 DNA: TGTGCCAGCAGCTTAGAGGCAAACAGTAACTATGGCTACACCTTC.

Here the CDR3 DNA reads TGTGCCAGTAGTGCCCGGACAGATAGCAATCAGCCCCAGCATTTT. Amino acid sequence: CASSARTDSNQPQHF. V is TRBV19 and J is TRBJ1-5; possible D gene TRBD1, 6 bases. The CDR3 sequence is 15 residues long. V was pared by 5 bases and J by 0 bases, with 11 bases between. The germline V gene encodes CDR1 LNHDA and CDR2 SQIVND (reference sequence). The variable domain in full, completed from reference TRBV19 and TRBJ1-5, reads DGGITQSPKYLFRKEGQNVTLSCEQNLNHDAMYWYRQDPGQGLRLIYYSQIVNDFQKGDIAEGYSVSREKKESFPLTVTSAQKNPTAFYLCASSARTDSNQPQHFGDGTRLSIL.

V is TRBV4-3 and J is TRBJ2-3; 8 positions match TRBD2. Losses at the gene ends were 6 bases for V and 1 base for J; bases not matched to a gene: 6. The CDR3 totals 15 residues. Germline V gene sequence: CDR1 LGHNA, CDR2 YSLEER. CDR3 region: CASRAQLAGTDTQYF. CDR3 nucleotide sequence: TGCGCCAGCAGAGCTCAACTAGCGGGCACAGATACGCAGTATTTT.

The rearrangement joins TRBV19 to TRBJ2-7; perhaps TRBD1 as D (6 bases). Per germline, CDR1 LNHDA and CDR2 SQIVND (reference sequence). The CDR3 spans 14 residues. Trimming left V 5 bases short and J 5 bases short, with 16 bases between. Here the CDR3 reads CASSDPTGSHEQYF. The CDR3 coding sequence is TGTGCCAGTAGTGACCCAACAGGGTCCCACGAGCAGTACTTC.

V is TRBV10-2 and J is TRBJ2-7; 7 positions agree with TRBD1. Germline CDR1 and CDR2: WSHSY and SAAADI. V dropped 2 bases and J dropped 7; count of bases not matched to a gene: 5. CDR3 length: 13 amino acids. CDR3 amino acids: CASSERDSLEQYF. Written as DNA, the CDR3 is TGCGCCAGCAGTGAGAGGGACAGCTTAGAGCAGTACTTC.

The chain links TRBV19 to TRBJ2-3; 13 nucleotides align to TRBD2. The ends lost 5 bases at V and 1 base at J; junction bases unmatched: 6. The CDR3 spans 17 residues. Germline-derived CDR1 and CDR2 are LNHDA and SQIVND (reference sequence). The CDR3 loop is CASSLFGTSGGTDTQYF. In DNA form, the CDR3 reads TGTGCCAGTAGTCTTTTCGGGACTAGCGGGGGCACAGATACGCAGTATTTT.

The genes are TRBV4-1 and TRBJ2-7; no reliable D call. V was trimmed by 2 bases and J by 6 bases, leaving 11 bases between them. From germline, CDR1 is MGHRA and CDR2 YSYEKL. The length of the CDR3 is 13 residues. Here the CDR3 DNA reads TGCGCCAGCAGCCAAAACCCCCCCAGCGAGCAGTACTTC. Protein product: CASSQNPPSEQYF.

The table lists this clone with a count of one. The chain links TRBV5-1 to TRBJ2-3, with unresolved D. This CDR3 spans 16 amino acids. Trimming took off 3 bases at V and 0 bases at J, with 14 bases between the two ends. From germline, CDR1 is SGHRS and CDR2 YFSETQ. In DNA, the CDR3 is TGCGCCAGCAGCTCCGGTGTACAGTTTAGCACAGATACGCAGTATTTT. The encoded protein is CASSSGVQFSTDTQYF.

The rearrangement joins TRBV7-8 to TRBJ1-4; 7 bases agree with TRBD1. This CDR3 is 13 amino acids long. Trimming at V came to 6 bases and at J to 5 bases, leaving 3 bases not matched to a gene. Looked up from germline, CDR1 is SGHVS and CDR2 is FQNEAQ. The CDR3 here is CASRAQGNEKLFF. CDR3 coding DNA: TGTGCCAGCAGAGCACAGGGGAATGAAAAACTGTTTTTT. Together with reference TRBV7-8 and TRBJ1-4, the CDR3 gives the full variable domain: GAGVSQSPRYKVAKRGQDVALRCDPISGHVSLFWYQQALGQGPEFLTYFQNEAQLDKSGLPSDRFFAERPEGSVSTLKIQRTQQEDSAVYLCASRAQGNEKLFFGSGTQLSVL.

The rearrangement joins TRBV19 to TRBJ2-7; 12 bases are a match to TRBD2. V shed 6 bases, J shed 4 bases, and the junction held 4 bases outside the gene matches. Germline V CDR1 and CDR2: LNHDA, SQIVND (reference sequence). This CDR3 is 14 amino acids long. CDR3: CASSWTSGVYEQYF. The CDR3, as DNA: TGTGCCAGTAGCTGGACTAGCGGGGTGTACGAGCAGTACTTC.

This clone was counted between two and nine times. The rearrangement uses TRBV7-9 and TRBJ2-5; 7 nucleotides line up with TRBD2. Germline V lookup: CDR1 SEHNR, CDR2 FQNEAQ (reference sequence). With V trimmed by 5 bases and J by 2 bases, 8 bases remained unmatched. The CDR3 extends over 15 amino acids. In nucleotides, the CDR3 is TGTGCCAGCAGCCCGAAGAGCGGGGTACAAGAGACCCAGTACTTC. Its protein is CASSPKSGVQETQYF.

V is TRBV7-2 and J is TRBJ2-7; possible D gene TRBD1, 6 bases. Germline loops: CDR1 SGHTA, CDR2 FQGNSA. V lost 3 bases to trimming and J lost 0 bases, with 9 bases between them. The CDR3 length is 14 residues. The CDR3 DNA is TGTGCCAGCAGCTTCAGACAGGCCTCCTACGAGCAGTACTTC. Its protein is CASSFRQASYEQYF.

The chain joins TRBV29-1 to TRBJ2-7; 8 nucleotides align to TRBD1. Per germline, CDR1 SQVTM and CDR2 ANQGSEA. The CDR3 contains 12 residues. V shed 7 bases and J 2 bases; nucleotides not matched to a gene: 4. The CDR3 nucleotides are TGCAGCGGACAGGGGTCAACCTACGAGCAGTACTTC. Translating it yields CSGQGSTYEQYF.

The chain combines TRBV7-3 with TRBJ1-2; TRBD1 matches at 7 bases. Per germline, CDR1 SGHTA and CDR2 FQGTGA. After removal of 5 bases from V and 4 bases from J, the junction contained 10 bases not matched to a gene. The CDR3 totals 15 residues. CDR3 sequence (DNA): TGTGCCAGCAGCCCGTCCGGGACAGACATCTATGGCTACACCTTC. Protein: CASSPSGTDIYGYTF.

The chain has TRBV25-1 and TRBJ1-2; TRBD1 matches 8 bases. The CDR3 length is 15 residues. V gave up 3 bases and J gave up 6 bases; unmatched junction bases: 9. Germline assignment: CDR1 MGHDK and CDR2 SYGVNS. CDR3 loop: CASSEIDRGSNGYTF. The CDR3 coding sequence is TGTGCCAGCAGTGAGATCGACAGGGGATCCAATGGCTACACCTTC.

The rearrangement joins TRBV3-1 (or the pseudogene TRBV3-2) to TRBJ1-5; no clear D gene. This CDR3 has 15 residues. V gave up 4 bases and J gave up 5 bases, with 15 bases separating them. CDR1 LGHDT and CDR2 YNNKEL come from the germline V gene (reference sequence). The CDR3 protein is CASSPSMGSHQPQHF. The CDR3 DNA is TGTGCCAGCAGCCCCAGCATGGGGAGTCATCAGCCCCAGCATTTT.

V is TRBV6-5 and J is TRBJ1-1; 11 positions agree with TRBD1. This CDR3 has 13 residues. Germline trimming cut 5 bases from V and 5 bases from J; bases unmatched to any gene: 1. Germline loops: CDR1 MNHEY, CDR2 SVGAGI. CDR3 residues: CASSRDRGTEAFF. As DNA, the CDR3 is TGTGCCAGCAGTCGGGACAGGGGGACTGAAGCTTTCTTT.

This chain connects TRBV14 to TRBJ1-5; D is unresolved. V lost 1 base and J 2 bases, leaving 6 bases between the germline ends. This CDR3 spans 14 amino acids. Germline V CDR1 and CDR2: SGHDN, FVKESK. The CDR3 protein is CASSQGGRNQPQHF. The CDR3 region has the DNA TGTGCCAGCAGCCAAGGAGGCCGCAATCAGCCCCAGCATTTT.

This rearrangement joins TRBV18 to TRBJ2-1, with 11 positions matching TRBD2. CDR1 and CDR2 (germline): KGHSH, LQKENI. V shed 4 bases, J shed 2 bases, and the junction held 4 bases outside the gene matches. The CDR3 spans 16 residues. Here the CDR3 DNA reads TGTGCCAGCTCACGTAATAGCGGGGGGGCCTACAATGAGCAGTTCTTC. It is translated as CASSRNSGGAYNEQFF. The complete variable domain, with remaining parts taken from reference TRBV18 and TRBJ2-1, reads NAGVMQNPRHLVRRRGQEARLRCSPMKGHSHVYWYRQLPEEGLKFMVYLQKENIIDESGMPKERFSAEFPKEGPSILRIQQVVRGDSAAYFCASSRNSGGAYNEQFFGPGTRLTVL.

Turning to this clone: One junction end does not reproduce the germline sequence, and a read error may be involved. V is TRBV4-3 and J is TRBJ2-5; tentative D call: TRBD1 (5 bases). The CDR3 loop spans 15 amino acids. The germline gives CDR1 LGHNA, CDR2 YSLEER. CDR3 residues: CASSQGATDQEAQYF. CDR3 nucleotides: TGCGCCAGCAGCCAAGGGGCGACAGACCAAGAGGCCCAGTACTTC.

In its sample, this clone was seen many times. This chain links TRBV18 with TRBJ1-1; a possible D gene is TRBD1 (6 bases). V lost 4 bases and J 2 bases, leaving 11 bases between the germline ends. This CDR3 is 14 amino acids long. Germline CDR1 KGHSH, CDR2 LQKENI. CDR3 protein: CASSLSDSNTEAFF. The CDR3 DNA is TGTGCCAGCTCACTATCGGACAGTAACACTGAAGCTTTCTTT.

The V gene is TRBV15, the J gene TRBJ1-2; D gene uncertain. This CDR3 region has 15 residues. CDR1 and CDR2 (germline): LNHNV, YYDKDF (reference sequence). V lost 0 bases to trimming and J lost 3 bases, with 11 bases between them. The CDR3 reads CATSRDIEWYYGYTF. DNA for the CDR3: TGTGCCACCAGCAGAGACATAGAGTGGTACTATGGCTACACCTTC.